The 25 T cell receptor beta chains listed next were all sequenced from one sample in a study of tumour-infiltrating T cells in Burkitt lymphoma (dated by TCRdb to about 2020). Library generation was performed with the immunoSEQ multiplex PCR assay. The table was pulled from immuneACCESS by TCRdb, which kept in-frame rearrangements only. Such tables lose some clones; where checked, under half of the loss comes from unresolved V genes, and the rest has no known cause. This sample is represented by around 4,500 clones; about 25% of them were singletons. The ten largest clones add up to about 28% of the sample. What was sequenced was tumor tissue. The receptors come from a human donor with diffuse large B-cell lymphoma.

This clone is labeled as medium-sized (0.01 to 0.1%). This rearrangement joins TRBV13 to TRBJ2-7, with TRBD2 identical over 8 bases. Germline V gene lookup returns CDR1 PRHDT and CDR2 FYEKMQ (reference sequence). The CDR3 loop spans 14 amino acids. With V trimmed by 0 bases and J by 4 bases, 2 bases remained unmatched. The CDR3 nucleotides are TGTGCCAGCAGCTTAGGGACTAGCGCGTACGAGCAGTACTTC. It translates to CASSLGTSAYEQYF.

The J gene is TRBJ1-2, the V gene TRBV5-5; D may be TRBD1 (5 bases). V was pared by 3 bases and J by 4 bases, with 13 bases between. Germline CDR1 SGHKS, CDR2 YYEKEE (reference sequence). This CDR3 has 14 residues. The CDR3 here is CASSSAGRVYGYTF. The DNA for the CDR3 is TGTGCCAGCAGCTCAGCGGGACGGGTCTATGGCTACACCTTC. Full variable domain (missing parts from reference TRBV5-5 and TRBJ1-2): DAGVTQSPTHLIKTRGQQVTLRCSPISGHKSVSWYQQVLGQGPQFIFQYYEKEERGRGNFPDRFSARQFPNYSSELNVNALLLGDSALYLCASSSAGRVYGYTFGSGTRLTVV.

This sequence joins TRBV6-8 and TRBJ2-5; TRBD1 might be the D (6 bases). The ends were cut back, 5 bases at V and 3 bases at J, with 16 bases in the middle. Germline values: CDR1 MNHGY, CDR2 SAAAGT. CDR3 length equals 15 residues. The CDR3 reads CASSQSGAQEETQYF. DNA for the CDR3: TGTGCCAGCAGTCAATCAGGGGCTCAGGAAGAGACCCAGTACTTC.

The V gene is TRBV5-6, the J gene TRBJ2-2, with a weak D call TRBD1 (6 bases). This CDR3 is 16 amino acids long. Looked up from germline, CDR1 is SGHDT and CDR2 is YYEEEE. V gave up 0 bases and J gave up 4 bases, with 13 bases separating them. This CDR3 reads CASSLVGTSPTGELFF. The CDR3 DNA sequence: TGTGCCAGCAGCTTGGTCGGGACATCTCCCACCGGGGAGCTGTTTTTT.

In this sample, this clone turned up a few times. The rearrangement joins TRBV2 to TRBJ1-2, with TRBD1 matching over 7 bases. There are 16 residues in the CDR3. CDR1 SNHLY and CDR2 FYNNEI come from the germline V gene. V lost 7 bases, J lost 1 base, and 12 bases stayed unmatched. The CDR3 DNA reads as TGTGCCAGCAACCCTAACTCAGGGGGTTTTAACTATGGCTACACCTTC. As protein: CASNPNSGGFNYGYTF.

The CDR3 reads CASRAGQEPNTEAFF. The CDR3 DNA reads TGCGCCAGCAGGGCGGGACAGGAGCCGAACACTGAAGCTTTCTTT. The chain recombines TRBV5-1 with TRBJ1-1, with 8 bases identical to TRBD1. This CDR3 is 15 amino acids long. J was trimmed by 1 base and V by 5 bases; bases with no gene match: 7. Per the germline V gene, CDR1 is SGHRS and CDR2 is YFSETQ.

This clone was seen only a few times. The chain uses TRBV9 and TRBJ1-2; D remains unclear. The CDR3 totals 13 residues. Germline CDR1 reads SGDLS; CDR2 reads YYNGEE. V lost 3 bases and J 8 bases, leaving 14 bases between the germline ends. The CDR3 nucleotides read TGTGCCAGCAGCGCCACCCGGGCCGCGGGCTACACCTTC. This translates into CASSATRAAGYTF. Based on the CDR3 plus reference TRBV9 and TRBJ1-2, the full variable domain is DSGVTQTPKHLITATGQRVTLRCSPRSGDLSVYWYQQSLDQGLQFLIQYYNGEERAKGNILERFSAQQFPDLHSELNLSSLELGDSALYFCASSATRAAGYTFGSGTRLTVV.

This clone was detected only a few times. The V gene is TRBV9, the J gene TRBJ1-1; D ambiguous. Germline V CDR1 and CDR2: SGDLS, YYNGEE. Trimming pared 0 bases from V and 2 bases from J, leaving 8 bases between. CDR3 length: 14 residues. The CDR3 DNA follows: TGTGCCAGCAGCGTAGAACAGCAAAACACTGAAGCTTTCTTT. It is translated as CASSVEQQNTEAFF.

There are a few counts of this clone. The chain combines TRBV18 with TRBJ2-3; no firm D call. Germline-derived CDR1 and CDR2 are KGHSH and LQKENI. CDR3 length equals 13 residues. Trimming removed 0 bases at V and 4 bases at J, with 5 bases between. The CDR3: CASSPPGPDTQYF. The CDR3 nucleotides are TGTGCCAGCTCACCACCGGGCCCAGATACGCAGTATTTT.

This chain links TRBV7-8 with TRBJ1-5, with D perhaps matching TRBD1 (6 bases). The CDR3 loop spans 14 amino acids. The germline gives CDR1 SGHVS, CDR2 FQNEAQ. V gave up 5 bases and J gave up 4 bases, with 12 bases separating them. CDR3 sequence: CASSQQGSNQPQHF. The DNA of the CDR3 is TGTGCCAGCAGCCAACAGGGATCAAATCAGCCCCAGCATTTT.

Here the CDR3 reads CASYLTGTGAREQYF. CDR3 nucleotide sequence: TGCGCCAGCTATCTTACCGGGACAGGGGCGCGCGAGCAGTACTTC. The J gene is TRBJ2-7, the V gene TRBV5-1; 10 nucleotides agree with TRBD1. Germline assignment: CDR1 SGHRS and CDR2 YFSETQ. Unmatched junction bases numbered 13, after V lost 7 bases and J lost 6 bases. The CDR3 length is 15 residues.

By share of the sample, this clone is large (0.1 to 1%). This rearrangement joins TRBV7-2 to TRBJ1-2; possible D gene TRBD1, 5 bases. Germline V CDR1 and CDR2: SGHTA, FQGNSA. Trimming removed 3 bases at V and 8 bases at J, with 13 bases between. This CDR3 spans 13 amino acids. The CDR3 nucleotides are TGTGCCAGCAGCTTTCAGCAGGGTGTGGGCTACACCTTC. Translated: CASSFQQGVGYTF.

This clone was recorded a few times. The CDR3 end shows no conserved phenylalanine or tryptophan, and so a read error is likely. The DNA is omitted, as the CDR3 cannot be located on it reliably, and the CDR3 follows TCRdb's listing. This chain connects TRBV18 to TRBJ2-7; TRBD2, the table's D call, was not compared with the DNA. Both ends counted, the CDR3 spans 21 residues. Germline values: CDR1 KGHSH, CDR2 LQKENI. The CDR3 protein is CASSPLRSGSSGVISTGRITA.

This clone was seen only a few times. The chain couples TRBV6-6 to TRBJ2-2; 7 positions agree with TRBD1. Trimming cost V 8 bases and J 3 bases; bases outside gene matches: 3. The CDR3 runs 13 residues. CDR1 is MNHNY, CDR2 SVGAGI, per germline (reference sequence). DNA for the CDR3: TGTGCCAGCCGTACAGGGGACACCGGGGAGCTGTTTTTT. Its translation: CASRTGDTGELFF.

This clone came up a few times. This chain uses TRBV7-9 with TRBJ2-7; the match to TRBD1 covers 10 bases. The J segment lost 3 bases and the V segment lost 4 bases, leaving 6 bases of the junction unmatched. The CDR3 is 15 amino acids. The germline V gene encodes CDR1 SEHNR and CDR2 FQNEAQ (reference sequence). In DNA form, the CDR3 reads TGTGCCAGCAGCTCTATCGGGACAGGGGACTACGAGCAGTACTTC. Translation: CASSSIGTGDYEQYF. The variable domain in full, completed from reference TRBV7-9 and TRBJ2-7, reads DTGVSQNPRHKITKRGQNVTFRCDPISEHNRLYWYRQTLGQGPEFLTYFQNEAQLEKSRLLSDRFSAERPKGSFSTLEIQRTEQGDSAMYLCASSSIGTGDYEQYFGPGTRLTVT.

This clone has a handful of counts. The chain combines TRBV19 with TRBJ1-3; TRBD1 matches at 7 bases. Germline CDR1 LNHDA, CDR2 SQIVND (reference sequence). CDR3 length: 16 amino acids. Trimming at V came to 6 bases and at J to 0 bases, leaving 8 bases not matched to a gene. CDR3 bases: TGTGCCAGTAGCCCAGGGGGGGTCGTCTCTGGAAACACCATATATTTT. Residues: CASSPGGVVSGNTIYF.

The rearrangement links TRBV5-1 to TRBJ2-7; 11 nucleotides line up with TRBD2. V lost 5 bases, J lost 4 bases, and 11 bases stayed unmatched. The V gene's germline CDR1 is SGHRS and CDR2 YFSETQ. CDR3 length equals 16 residues. The CDR3 region has the DNA TGCGCCAGCAGGTCTAGTGCCGGGACTAGCGGTTACGAGCAGTACTTC. This gives the protein CASRSSAGTSGYEQYF.

This chain uses TRBV10-3 with TRBJ2-7; TRBD2 aligns across 12 bases. The CDR3 loop spans 16 amino acids. Per germline, CDR1 ENHRY and CDR2 SYGVKD. Germline trimming cut 6 bases from V and 4 bases from J; bases unmatched to any gene: 10. CDR3 region: CAIRGTSGFGNYEQYF. CDR3 nucleotides: TGTGCCATCAGAGGGACTAGCGGGTTTGGAAATTACGAGCAGTACTTC.

This clone showed up just a few times. The gene calls are TRBV28 and TRBJ1-4; the D gene is possibly TRBD1 (5 bases). The germline CDR1 and CDR2 sequences are MDHEN and SYDVKM. The V end lost 3 bases, the J end lost 10 bases, and 18 bases lay between the germline ends. This CDR3 region has 15 residues. CDR3 region: CASSLSAGQGGKLFF. CDR3 sequence (DNA): TGTGCCAGCAGTTTGAGTGCGGGCCAGGGTGGAAAACTGTTTTTT.

This chain links TRBV19 with TRBJ2-6, with 8 bases matching TRBD1. The germline V gene encodes CDR1 LNHDA and CDR2 SQIVND (reference sequence). The CDR3 spans 17 residues. With V trimmed by 3 bases and J by 4 bases, 8 bases remained unmatched. The CDR3 DNA reads as TGTGCCAGTAGTATTCGGGACAGGCTTTTGGGGGCCAACGTCCTGACTTTC. It translates to CASSIRDRLLGANVLTF.

This clone was observed a few times. This rearrangement joins TRBV27 to TRBJ1-2; D perhaps matches TRBD1 (6 bases). The V end lost 6 bases, the J end lost 4 bases, and 18 bases lay between the germline ends. The CDR3 totals 15 residues. Germline values: CDR1 MNHEY, CDR2 SMNVEV (reference sequence). This CDR3 is CASRIEGVFGYGYTF. The CDR3 DNA reads as TGTGCCAGCAGAATTGAGGGGGTTTTCGGCTATGGCTACACCTTC.

This chain uses TRBV11-2 with TRBJ2-1; 13 positions match TRBD2. Germline CDR1 reads SGHAT; CDR2 reads FQNNGV. The V segment lost 4 bases and the J segment 9 bases; nucleotides outside the gene matches: 12. The CDR3 contains 17 residues. CDR3 in DNA: TGTGCCAGCAGCTCCAACAAACTAGCGGGAGGGCCTGCTGAGCAGTTCTTC. It codes for CASSSNKLAGGPAEQFF.

This clone was counted only a few times. The chain combines TRBV5-1 with TRBJ2-3; no clear D. Germline values: CDR1 SGHRS, CDR2 YFSETQ. The CDR3 extends over 14 amino acids. The germline V and J ends were trimmed by 5 bases and 0 bases, with 10 bases remaining between them. CDR3: CASRTARSTDTQYF. The CDR3 coding sequence is TGCGCCAGCAGAACAGCGAGGAGCACAGATACGCAGTATTTT.

This chain connects TRBV27 to TRBJ1-5, with unresolved D. This CDR3 has 11 residues. Trimming removed 5 bases at V and 6 bases at J, with 5 bases between. The germline gives CDR1 MNHEY, CDR2 SMNVEV (reference sequence). The CDR3 coding sequence is TGTGCCAGCAGTGACCGTCAGCCCCAGCATTTT. This encodes CASSDRQPQHF.

The chain links TRBV7-2 to TRBJ2-1, with D unresolved. The CDR3 consists of 14 residues. Deletions cut 3 bases from V and 8 bases from J, with 14 bases between. Germline assignment: CDR1 SGHTA and CDR2 FQGNSA. The CDR3 region is CASSFRQPLHEQFF. CDR3 DNA: TGTGCCAGCAGCTTCCGACAACCCCTGCATGAGCAGTTCTTC.